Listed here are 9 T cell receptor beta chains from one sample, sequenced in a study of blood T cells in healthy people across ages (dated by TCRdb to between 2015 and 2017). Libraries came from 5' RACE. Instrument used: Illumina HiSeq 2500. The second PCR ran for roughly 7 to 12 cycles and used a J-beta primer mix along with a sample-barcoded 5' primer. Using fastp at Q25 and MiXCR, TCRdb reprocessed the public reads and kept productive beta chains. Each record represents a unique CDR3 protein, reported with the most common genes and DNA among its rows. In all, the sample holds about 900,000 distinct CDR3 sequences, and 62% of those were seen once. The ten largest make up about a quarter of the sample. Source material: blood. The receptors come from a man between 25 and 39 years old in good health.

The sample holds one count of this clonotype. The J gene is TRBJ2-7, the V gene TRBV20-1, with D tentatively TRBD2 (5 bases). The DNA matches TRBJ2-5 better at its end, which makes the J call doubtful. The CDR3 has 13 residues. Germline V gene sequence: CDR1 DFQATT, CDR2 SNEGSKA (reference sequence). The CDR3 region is CSAINTGLETQYF. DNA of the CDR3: TGCAGTGCTATTAACACGGGATTGGAGACCCAGTACTTC.

The CDR3 DNA follows: TGCAGTGCCTATTATCCAGGGAGCTCCTACGAGCAGTACTTC. Translated, it gives CSAYYPGSSYEQYF. The rearrangement links TRBV20-1 to TRBJ2-7; D assignment may be TRBD1 or TRBD2 (5 bases each). CDR1 DFQATT and CDR2 SNEGSKA come from the germline V gene (reference sequence). Trimming left V 6 bases short and J 0 bases short, with 15 bases between. The length of the CDR3 is 14 residues.

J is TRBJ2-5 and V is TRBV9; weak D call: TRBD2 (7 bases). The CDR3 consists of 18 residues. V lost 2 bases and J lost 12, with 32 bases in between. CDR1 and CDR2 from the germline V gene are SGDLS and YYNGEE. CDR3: CASSVLLHREGANPSKYF. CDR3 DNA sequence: TGTGCCAGCAGCGTCCTCCTCCACAGGGAGGGAGCGAACCCGAGCAAGTACTTC.

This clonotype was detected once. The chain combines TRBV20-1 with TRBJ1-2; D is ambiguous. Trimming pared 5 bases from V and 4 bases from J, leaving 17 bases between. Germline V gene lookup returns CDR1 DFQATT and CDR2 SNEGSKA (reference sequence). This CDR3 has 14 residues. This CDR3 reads CSARPTEGGYGYTF. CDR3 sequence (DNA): TGCAGTGCTCGCCCCACTGAGGGAGGCTATGGCTACACCTTC.

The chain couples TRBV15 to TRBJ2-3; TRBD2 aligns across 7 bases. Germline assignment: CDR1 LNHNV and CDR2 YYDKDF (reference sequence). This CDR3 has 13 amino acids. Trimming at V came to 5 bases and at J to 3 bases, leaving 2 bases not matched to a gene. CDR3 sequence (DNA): TGTGCCACCAGCGGGGGGGGTACAGATACGCAGTATTTT. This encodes CATSGGGTDTQYF.

CDR3 sequence: CASSPTVVGTEAFF. CDR3 bases: TGTGCCAGCAGCCCCACGGTGGTGGGCACTGAAGCTTTCTTT. This chain uses TRBV9 with TRBJ1-1; no reliable D call. The CDR3 is 14 residues long. V was cut by 4 bases and J by 4 bases, with 14 bases left in between. Germline V gives CDR1 SGDLS, CDR2 YYNGEE.

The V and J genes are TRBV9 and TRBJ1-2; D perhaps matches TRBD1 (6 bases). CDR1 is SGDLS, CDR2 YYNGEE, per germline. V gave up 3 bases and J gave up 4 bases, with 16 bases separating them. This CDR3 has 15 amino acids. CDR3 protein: CASSERGTEIYGYTF. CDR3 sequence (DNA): TGTGCCAGCAGCGAGAGGGGGACGGAGATCTATGGCTACACCTTC.

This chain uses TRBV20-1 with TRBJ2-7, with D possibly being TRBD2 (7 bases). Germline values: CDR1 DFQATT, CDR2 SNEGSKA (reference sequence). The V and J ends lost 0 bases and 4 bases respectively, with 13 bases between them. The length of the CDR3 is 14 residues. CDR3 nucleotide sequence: TGCAGTGCTAGAGATCGGCGGGGGCGGTACGAGCAGTACTTC. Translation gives CSARDRRGRYEQYF.

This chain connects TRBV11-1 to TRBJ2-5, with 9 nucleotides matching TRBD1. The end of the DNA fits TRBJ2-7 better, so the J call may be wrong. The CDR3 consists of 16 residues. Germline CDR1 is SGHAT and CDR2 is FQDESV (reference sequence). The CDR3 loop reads CASSFPGQGMGDEQYF. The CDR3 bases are TGTGCCAGCAGCTTTCCGGGACAGGGTATGGGGGACGAGCAGTACTTC.